The 26 T cell receptor beta chains below were found in one sample sequenced in a study of T cell clones after liver transplantation. TCRdb's table, derived via immunoSEQ multiplex PCR, lists solely in-frame clones and lacks some. The sample records 80,000 or so clones, 80% to 85% being singletons. Sequences were derived from CD4+ T cells from blood, sampled roughly 3.5 years after liver transplant. Receptors were obtained from a human patient who received a liver transplant. Some of these T cells may belong to the graft donor.

The chain has TRBV2 and TRBJ1-2; 10 nucleotides agree with TRBD1. J was trimmed by 7 bases and V by 3 bases; bases with no gene match: 8. This CDR3 has 15 amino acids. Looked up from germline, CDR1 is SNHLY and CDR2 is FYNNEI. CDR3 sequence: CASSDYGTGEAGYTF. In DNA form, the CDR3 reads TGTGCCAGCAGTGACTATGGGACAGGGGAGGCTGGCTACACCTTC.

The rearrangement joins TRBV7-2 to TRBJ2-1, with 9 bases matching TRBD2. CDR1 and CDR2 (germline): SGHTA, FQGNSA. Germline trimming cut 6 bases from V and 5 bases from J; bases unmatched to any gene: 8. The CDR3 runs to 15 residues. The CDR3 is CASSYGREGNNEQFF. The CDR3 DNA sequence: TGTGCCAGCAGTTATGGGCGGGAGGGAAACAATGAGCAGTTCTTC.

The chain is built from TRBV7-9 and TRBJ1-4, with a tentative D call TRBD1 (6 bases). CDR3 length: 16 amino acids. Germline-derived CDR1 and CDR2 are SEHNR and FQNEAQ (reference sequence). V shed 5 bases and J shed 5 bases, with 18 bases lying between them. The CDR3 coding sequence is TGTGCCAGCAGCCAGCTCGCAGGGGACGGGAATGAAAAACTGTTTTTT. This sequence encodes CASSQLAGDGNEKLFF.

Only one count was recorded for this clone. The chain employs TRBV27 and TRBJ1-2; tentatively, D is TRBD1 (6 bases). The CDR3 spans 12 residues. Trimming removed 4 bases at V and 7 bases at J, with 10 bases between. Germline V gene data show CDR1 as MNHEY and CDR2 as SMNVEV (reference sequence). The CDR3 sequence: CASSSPGAGYTF. The CDR3 region has the DNA TGTGCCAGCAGTTCCCCAGGGGCTGGCTACACCTTC.

This clone was seen only a few times. V usage is TRBV7-2 and J usage is TRBJ2-7; D ambiguous. From germline, CDR1 is SGHTA and CDR2 FQGNSA. Trimming took 1 base from V and 4 from J, leaving 8 bases between them. The CDR3 extends over 13 amino acids. This chain's CDR3 is CASSLELQYEQYF. CDR3 DNA sequence: TGTGCCAGCAGCTTAGAGTTGCAATACGAGCAGTACTTC.

The chain employs TRBV29-1 and TRBJ2-7, with TRBD1 matching 9 bases. Per the germline V gene, CDR1 is SQVTM and CDR2 is ANQGSEA. This CDR3 spans 13 amino acids. The J segment lost 6 bases and the V segment lost 3 bases, leaving 6 bases of the junction unmatched. The CDR3 nucleotides are TGCAGCGTTGAGGGGACAGGGATACGCGAGCAGTACTTC. This translates into CSVEGTGIREQYF.

This sequence joins TRBV7-3 and TRBJ2-5; tentatively, D is TRBD2 (5 bases). The CDR3 contains 13 residues. V was cut by 1 base and J by 4 bases, with 7 bases left in between. Per the germline V gene, CDR1 is SGHTA and CDR2 is FQGTGA. CDR3 nucleotide sequence: TGTGCCAGCAGCTTAAATCGGGGAGAGACCCAGTACTTC. The encoded protein is CASSLNRGETQYF.

The genes are TRBV19 and TRBJ1-1, with D hard to call. The ends were cut back, 3 bases at V and 7 bases at J, with 12 bases in the middle. In germline, CDR1 is LNHDA, CDR2 SQIVND (reference sequence). This CDR3 region has 13 residues. The chain's CDR3 is CASSIKREGEAFF. CDR3 coding DNA: TGTGCCAGTAGTATTAAAAGGGAAGGTGAAGCTTTCTTT.

This chain connects TRBV5-1 to TRBJ2-1; no clear D. Germline values: CDR1 SGHRS, CDR2 YFSETQ. The CDR3 covers 13 residues. V lost 0 bases and J 8 bases, leaving 9 bases between the germline ends. The CDR3 nucleotides are TGCGCCAGCAGCTTGGGACTTGTCGATGAGCAGTTCTTC. Protein product: CASSLGLVDEQFF.

The gene calls are TRBV5-4 and TRBJ2-7, with D perhaps matching TRBD1 (6 bases). Trimming left V 3 bases short and J 3 bases short, with 16 bases between. CDR1 SGHNT and CDR2 YYREEE come from the germline V gene (reference sequence). This CDR3 is built from 15 residues. The CDR3 loop is CASSSGTRGDYEQYF. The CDR3 DNA sequence: TGTGCCAGCAGCTCCGGGACAAGGGGAGACTACGAGCAGTACTTC.

The chain is built from TRBV7-3 and TRBJ2-1, with D perhaps matching TRBD1 (6 bases). Germline V gene data show CDR1 as SGHTA and CDR2 as FQGTGA. The CDR3 covers 15 residues. V lost 5 bases and J 6 bases, leaving 17 bases between the germline ends. Here the CDR3 DNA reads TGTGCCAGCAGCCAGGGGATTCGGCCCCCCAATGAGCAGTTCTTC. The encoded protein is CASSQGIRPPNEQFF.

This sequence joins TRBV10-3 and TRBJ2-7; D is unresolved. The V end lost 6 bases, the J end lost 2 bases, and 14 bases lay between the germline ends. The CDR3 length is 14 residues. Germline CDR1 reads ENHRY; CDR2 reads SYGVKD. The CDR3 sequence: CAIRMTRYPYEQYF. Written as DNA, the CDR3 is TGTGCCATCAGAATGACCCGCTACCCCTACGAGCAGTACTTC.

The chain is built from TRBV19 and TRBJ2-7; D is uncertain. Trimming removed 5 bases at V and 6 bases at J, with 11 bases between. Per germline, CDR1 LNHDA and CDR2 SQIVND (reference sequence). The CDR3 has 12 residues. CDR3 nucleotide sequence: TGTGCCAGTAGTTGGTTATCGGGCGAGCAGTACTTC. It yields the protein CASSWLSGEQYF.

A note on this clone: At one of its ends the junction is not consistent with the germline gene, which may arise from a read error. Other DNA sequences in the same sample also yield this CDR3. The chain combines TRBV5-1 with TRBJ2-6; D is possibly TRBD1 (5 bases). Germline CDR1 and CDR2: SGHRS and YFSETQ. CDR3 length: 15 amino acids. The CDR3 protein is CASSLRSSGANVLTF. The CDR3 bases are TGCGCCAGCAGCTTGCGGAGCTCTGGGGCCAACGTCCTGACTTTT. The complete variable domain, with remaining parts taken from reference TRBV5-1 and TRBJ2-6, reads KAGVTQTPRYLIKTRGQQVTLSCSPISGHRSVSWYQQTPGQGLQFLFEYFSETQRNKGNFPGRFSGRQFSNSRSEMNVSTLELGDSALYLCASSLRSSGANVLTFGAGSRLTVL.

J is TRBJ2-7 and V is TRBV16, with TRBD2 matching 10 bases. V lost 3 bases and J lost 3; bases outside the gene matches: 8. This CDR3 contains 16 residues. Germline V lookup: CDR1 KGHSY, CDR2 FQNENV. CDR3 sequence: CASSQILASGSYEQYF. CDR3 sequence (DNA): TGTGCCAGCAGCCAGATACTGGCTAGCGGGAGCTACGAGCAGTACTTC.

This clone occurred a few times. J is TRBJ2-1 and V is TRBV5-6, with 10 bases fitting TRBD2. The CDR3 is made up of 15 amino acids. Germline-derived CDR1 and CDR2 are SGHDT and YYEEEE. After removal of 2 bases from V and 6 bases from J, the junction contained 5 bases not matched to a gene. This CDR3 is CASSFRPSGSNEQFF. The CDR3 DNA follows: TGTGCCAGCAGCTTTAGGCCTAGCGGGAGCAATGAGCAGTTCTTC.

The V and J genes are TRBV28 and TRBJ1-2; TRBD1 matches at 9 bases. V gave up 6 bases and J gave up 7 bases; unmatched junction bases: 9. CDR3 size: 14 residues. Germline V gene sequence: CDR1 MDHEN, CDR2 SYDVKM. The CDR3 sequence is CASSLGQGSGGYTF. DNA of the CDR3: TGTGCCAGCAGCTTAGGACAGGGGTCGGGTGGCTACACCTTC.

This chain uses TRBV7-8 with TRBJ1-3; no reliable D call. The germline V and J ends were trimmed by 8 bases and 4 bases, with 12 bases remaining between them. Germline V lookup: CDR1 SGHVS, CDR2 FQNEAQ. CDR3 size: 13 residues. This chain's CDR3 is CASSRAGGNTIYF. In DNA form, the CDR3 reads TGTGCCAGCTCCCGGGCAGGAGGAAACACCATATATTTT. Full variable domain (remainder filled in from reference TRBV7-8 and TRBJ1-3): GAGVSQSPRYKVAKRGQDVALRCDPISGHVSLFWYQQALGQGPEFLTYFQNEAQLDKSGLPSDRFFAERPEGSVSTLKIQRTQQEDSAVYLCASSRAGGNTIYFGEGSWLTVV.

The chain couples TRBV7-9 to TRBJ2-7; possible D gene TRBD2, 5 bases. This CDR3 has 15 amino acids. With 6 bases removed from V and 6 bases from J, the gap between germline ends came to 21 bases. The germline V gene has CDR1 SEHNR and CDR2 FQNEAQ (reference sequence). The CDR3 region has the DNA TGTGCCAGCAGAATAAGTGTTTCTAATGAGGGCGAGCAGTACTTC. Translation gives CASRISVSNEGEQYF.

The chain combines TRBV5-1 with TRBJ2-7, with D tentatively TRBD1 or TRBD2 (6 bases each). The germline CDR1 and CDR2 sequences are SGHRS and YFSETQ. V shed 5 bases and J shed 6 bases, with 15 bases lying between them. This CDR3 spans 13 amino acids. CDR3 protein: CASSSWGAGEQYF. CDR3 DNA: TGCGCCAGCAGTTCGTGGGGGGCTGGCGAGCAGTACTTC.

V usage is TRBV28 and J usage is TRBJ1-2; 9 bases are a match to TRBD1. CDR1 is MDHEN and CDR2 is SYDVKM in the germline V gene. Trimming removed 5 bases from V and 4 bases from J; junction bases left unmatched: 8. This CDR3 is built from 15 residues. The chain's CDR3 is CASSRPGQGVYGYTF. The CDR3 DNA follows: TGTGCCAGCAGTCGACCGGGACAGGGAGTCTATGGCTACACCTTC.

CDR3 in DNA: TGTGCCAGCAGTTACTGGGGACTAGAAGACTACGAGCAGTACTTC. Its protein is CASSYWGLEDYEQYF. The rearrangement links TRBV6-5 to TRBJ2-7, with 8 positions matching TRBD2. Germline loops: CDR1 MNHEY, CDR2 SVGAGI. This CDR3 comprises 15 residues. Trimming took 1 base from V and 3 from J; bases not matched to a gene: 5.

The CDR3 nucleotides are TGTGCCAGCAGCCGCGGGACTAGCGGGAGGGCCGGGGAGCTGTTTTTT. It translates to CASSRGTSGRAGELFF. The rearrangement joins TRBV11-1 to TRBJ2-2; 16 nucleotides agree with TRBD2. The CDR3 extends over 16 amino acids. Germline CDR1 SGHAT, CDR2 FQDESV (reference sequence). V lost 5 bases, J lost 6 bases, and 3 bases stayed unmatched.

The V and J genes are TRBV5-1 and TRBJ2-1; the match to TRBD2 covers 9 bases. Per germline, CDR1 SGHRS and CDR2 YFSETQ. The CDR3 is 16 amino acids. Trimming removed 4 bases from V and 1 base from J; junction bases left unmatched: 6. The CDR3 here is CASSPIAGVSYNEQFF. The CDR3 nucleotides read TGCGCCAGCAGCCCCATAGCGGGAGTGTCCTACAATGAGCAGTTCTTC.

About this clone: At one of its ends the junction is not consistent with the germline gene, which may arise from a read error. The chain combines TRBV9 with TRBJ2-4; 7 positions agree with TRBD1. The CDR3 loop spans 18 amino acids. CDR1 is SGDLS, CDR2 YYNGEE, per germline. CDR3 DNA: TGCGATCGCCACCGAGTCGCGACAGGGAAAGGAGCCAAAAACATTCAGTACTTC. It is translated as CDRHRVATGKGAKNIQYF. The full variable domain, completed using reference TRBV9 and TRBJ2-4, is DSGVTQTPKHLITATGQRVTLRCSPRSGDLSVYWYQQSLDQGLQFLIQYYNGEERAKGNILERFSAQQFPDLHSELNLSSLELGDSALYFCDRHRVATGKGAKNIQYFGAGTRLSVL.

This clone occurred a few times. The chain links TRBV27 to TRBJ1-1, with D possibly being TRBD1 (6 bases). The CDR3 runs to 14 residues. The V and J ends lost 2 bases and 5 bases respectively, with 12 bases between them. Germline V gene lookup returns CDR1 MNHEY and CDR2 SMNVEV (reference sequence). The CDR3 loop reads CASSLSQGRTEAFF. In DNA, the CDR3 is TGTGCCAGCAGTTTAAGCCAGGGGAGGACTGAAGCTTTCTTT.